Listed here is a single T cell receptor beta chain. Its antigen is currently not known. No qualities accompany the bases; no much larger clone lies one base away. Library construction relied on the immunoSEQ multiplex PCR assay. The multiplex PCR relied on a mix of 60 forward primers for TCR Vbeta segments and 13 reverse primers for TCR Jbeta segments. A multiplex PCR assay on genomic DNA amplified the CDR3 region of rearranged TCR beta genes. The Illumina HiSeq System was used to sequence the amplified TCR beta libraries as 87-base-pair reads. The original methods were these. A later analysis counted 75 million to 100 million unique TCR beta chains across the roughly 700 repertoires, and around 12 million of these chains were shared by at least two donors. A nearest-neighbor algorithm error-corrected the raw reads and collapsed the reads into unique sequences, merging closely related sequences to remove PCR and sequencing errors. Alignment of CDR3 sequences to IMGT reference sequences was used to assign V, D and J gene segments. For a sequence to be retained, at least a six-nucleotide match to both a V gene segment and a J gene segment was required. A rearrangement counted as productive if the CDR3 had no stop codons and remained in frame with V and J, and every other rearrangement counted as non-productive. CDR3 was defined by IMGT convention, running from the second conserved V-encoded cysteine to the conserved J-encoded phenylalanine. The earlier analysis of about 530 of the donors excluded any sequence lacking an unambiguous match to a single V gene segment. In an earlier analysis of 587 of the donors, V segments were called functional above 56.7% productive rearrangements and were called segregating when the between-donor standard deviation exceeded 5%. A statistical classification framework was built to diagnose cytomegalovirus status from the catalog of TCR beta chain sequences. V and J gene assignment, in a later analysis, came from comparing TCR nucleotide sequences with IMGT/GENE-DB human TR gene sequences. Using the TCRdist pipeline, a later analysis assigned CDR3 sequences along with most-parsimonious VDJ recombination scenarios. In a later analysis, each TCR beta chain was defined by its CDR3 amino acid sequence together with its V-gene family, and reads lacking a unique V-gene family were excluded. In a later analysis, approximately 640 highly shared, low-generation-probability nucleotide sequences were removed to address suspected cross-contamination and a sequencing artifact. In a later analysis, a clonal expansion index was calculated for each public chain from normalized within-repertoire ranks of inferred template counts. In a later analysis, generation probabilities were computed using a VDJ recombination model fitted to out-of-frame rearrangements, and the results were checked against IGoR. A later analysis scored TCR-TCR, TCR-HLA and TCR-CMV co-occurrence with hypergeometric tests, applying a repertoire-size bias correction to TCR pairs. In a later analysis, false discovery rates were estimated by permuting HLA or CMV assignments 20 times. In a later analysis, co-occurring TCRs were grouped with DBSCAN, and TCRdist sequence similarity was added when clustering was performed within HLA-allele-positive subsets. Repertoires with fewer than 30,000 or more than 120,000 public chains were left out of co-occurrence clustering, as were a handful of repertoires with anomalous nucleotide sharing. TCRdb mirrors the immuneACCESS table, restricted to in-frame sequences. Some clones are absent from its copies; in checked studies, under half trace to an unresolved V gene, and the reason for the others is unknown. V and J calls plus clone size are reproduced from that table; the DNA served to infer D and trimming. The sample yields about 130,000 clones; 17% were counted once. The top ten hold approximately 2.9% of the sample.

These data come from a study of cytomegalovirus exposure and HLA in healthy donors (dated by TCRdb to between 2016 and 2019). Broadly, across the study: An earlier analysis of around 600 of the donors reported approximately 270 Gb of sequence data and 117 million unique TCR beta sequences from 150 million to 200 million T cells. Roughly 290 gigabases of sequencing data and approximately 92 million unique TCR sequences made up an early release that covered fewer than 650 HLA-typed donors. Among the roughly 400 genotyped donors, approximately 82% belonged to the genetic ancestry cluster associated with self-reported Caucasian donors. The aim of the study was to test whether cataloging public T cell receptors could identify signatures of past pathogen exposure. The T cell repertoires of some 670 subjects were profiled by immunosequencing and related to cytomegalovirus serostatus. Besides the first cohort of approximately 670 subjects, a separate validation cohort made up of around 120 different subjects was used. High-throughput TCR immunosequencing, statistical association of individual TCRs with disease status, and machine learning were combined to predict cytomegalovirus infection status. A later analysis re-examined previously published TCR beta repertoires from around 670 donors and added high-resolution HLA genotyping to investigate patterns of TCR occurrence. In the later analysis, no new phenotypic data were used to find candidate immune exposures; instead, reliance was placed on TCR beta sequences and their occurrence across donors. An earlier analysis of 587 of the donors used high-throughput TCR beta sequencing to judge whether each TCR beta V gene segment behaved as functional or pseudogenic. Alongside the repertoire data, information on donor age, sex, ethnicity and CMV serostatus was compiled. In a later genetic analysis, genome-wide SNP genotypes for about 55% of the 666 donors were used, and that subset was treated as a discovery cohort. All discovery cohort repertoires had been generated on a single sequencing platform. HLA typing covered class I and class II loci at four-digit resolution. Typing coverage differed by locus: A, B, C, DRB1 and DQB1 were typed in roughly 629-630 donors, DQA1 in 500 to 550, DPA1 in some 610, and DPB1 in approximately 450. Four or five DR-DQ haplotypes were handled as single units for association and clustering because linkage in the cohort was strong. Among roughly 400 genotyped donors of the cohort, an average of around 240,000 unique TCR beta nucleotide sequences were sequenced per donor, 15% to 20% of them non-productive.

Taken from the germline V gene (reference sequence), the CDR1 and CDR2 loops are SEHNR and FQNEAQ. Trimming costs V 7 bases and J 3 bases, and their ends lie 22 bases apart. The CDR3 starts with the cysteine, ends with the phenylalanine, and has 17 residues. Of all the DNA, just the CDR3 is kept, 51 bases in frame from base 1. Study-wide conclusions, independent of this receptor: HLA typing was unavailable for some donors at each locus, so association tests used only the typed subset. The earlier analysis of 587 of the donors excluded about 16 rarely observed V segments, including chromosome 9 orphons, because counts were too low. A later analysis found that HLA-associated TCR beta chains were more clonally expanded and had lower generation probabilities than equally common non-associated chains. This cohort had only TCR beta chains sequenced, and the lack of alpha or paired-chain data limited which features could be detected. While some public TCRs were present in many individuals, most TCR sequences turned up only very rarely across donors. Strong co-occurrence of HLA alleles, especially DR and DQ, made assigning TCR associations to individual alleles difficult. Linkage disequilibrium might explain the correlated functional status among segregating V segments, but an unknown experimental factor could not be excluded. In a later genetic analysis, fewer N-insertions in productive TCRs were reported among donors in an Asian-associated ancestry cluster than the roughly 710-donor mean. Broadly in line with IMGT annotations, most TCR beta V segments showed up in productive rearrangements about 90% or about 30% of the time in an earlier analysis of approximately 600 of the donors. At a false discovery rate of 0.05, a later analysis linked 16,951 TCR beta sequences to specific HLA alleles. Some IMGT-functional V segments, including TRBV6-2 and TRBV6-3, could not be distinguished by the 87-base-pair reads and were therefore excluded. The authors suggested that the approach could potentially be extended to other disease states and immunological phenotypes. The presence/absence analyses assumed that sequencing depth was roughly uniform across donors, and that assumption may not be true. CMV serostatus was the only immune exposure information available for the cohort. A further reported finding was that TCR beta sequences accurately predicted the HLA-A and HLA-B alleles for most subjects in the first cohort. In both the original and validation cohorts, the classifier was reported to diagnose cytomegalovirus status with high specificity and sensitivity. In a later analysis, several top co-occurrence clusters were reported to appear linked to parvovirus B19, influenza, CMV and Epstein-Barr virus. In a later genetic analysis, a missense DCLRE1C variant was associated with V-gene and J-gene trimming of TCR beta chains, and the association was replicated in an independent cohort. A total of 150 to 200 TCR beta chains were listed by the study as associated with cytomegalovirus. A few of the identified cytomegalovirus-associated TCR beta chains were confirmed in vitro to be specific for cytomegalovirus antigens. A later analysis found that most CMV-associated TCR beta chains appeared HLA-restricted, with HLA associations seemingly driven largely by CMV exposure. A later analysis found that TCR association rates varied across HLA loci, with DRB1 alleles showing the most associated TCRs and HLA-C alleles the fewest. A cluster of highly shared sequence variants was judged likely to be a technical artifact of the sequencing pipeline.

The cohort was made up of approximately 700 healthy bone marrow donors. Cohort members were all nominally healthy when sampled, although unrecorded immune exposures were likely present. The donor was CMV seropositive and belonged to the group of over 250 seropositive cohort members. Every donor gave a peripheral blood sample, and the peripheral blood mononuclear cells from that sample were used for TCR beta sequencing. Genomic DNA extraction from the blood cell samples was performed with the Qiagen DNeasy Blood Extraction Kit. Specimen: PBMCs. The TCR comes from a female donor in good health and CMV-seropositive. The chain uses TRBV7-9 and TRBJ1-3; TRBD1 is perhaps the D gene, given 6 matching bases. The CDR3 loop reads CASTISGGVVYGNTIYF. The nucleotide sequence is TGTGCCAGCACCATAAGTGGGGGCGTAGTCTATGGAAACACCATATATTTT. With the rest looked up from the reference TRBV7-9 and TRBJ1-3 genes rather than sequenced, the full variable domain is DTGVSQNPRHKITKRGQNVTFRCDPISEHNRLYWYRQTLGQGPEFLTYFQNEAQLEKSRLLSDRFSAERPKGSFSTLEIQRTEQGDSAMYLCASTISGGVVYGNTIYFGEGSWLTVV.